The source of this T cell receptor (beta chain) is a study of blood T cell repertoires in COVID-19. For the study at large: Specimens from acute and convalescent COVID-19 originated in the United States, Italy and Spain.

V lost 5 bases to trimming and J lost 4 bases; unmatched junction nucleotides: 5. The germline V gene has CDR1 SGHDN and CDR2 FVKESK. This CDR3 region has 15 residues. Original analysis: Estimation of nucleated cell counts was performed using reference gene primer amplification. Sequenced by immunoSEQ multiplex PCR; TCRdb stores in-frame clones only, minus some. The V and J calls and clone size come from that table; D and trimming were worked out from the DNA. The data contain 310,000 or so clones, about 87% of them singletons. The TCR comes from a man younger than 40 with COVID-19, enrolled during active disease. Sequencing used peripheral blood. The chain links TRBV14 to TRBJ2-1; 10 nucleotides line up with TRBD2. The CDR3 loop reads CASSVLAGVYNEQFF. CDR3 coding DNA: TGTGCCAGCAGCGTGCTAGCGGGGGTATACAATGAGCAGTTCTTC.